These 28 T cell receptor beta chains were sequenced from one sample in a study of blood T cell repertoires in COVID-19. Only in-frame clones appear in the TCRdb table, and some are missing; sequencing was by immunoSEQ multiplex PCR. The sample consists of 300,000 to 450,000 clones, roughly nine tenths of them appearing once. Sequenced: PBMCs or T cells enriched from blood (not recorded which). These receptors were obtained from a woman in her twenties or thirties who had recovered from COVID-19.

This sequence joins TRBV28 and TRBJ2-2; 8 bases align to TRBD2. Germline V gene sequence: CDR1 MDHEN, CDR2 SYDVKM. The CDR3 is 18 amino acids. Trimming took 4 bases from V and 0 from J; bases not matched to a gene: 10. CDR3 region: CASSSADSGDANTGELFF. The CDR3 DNA reads TGTGCCAGCAGTTCTGCGGATAGCGGGGACGCGAACACCGGGGAGCTGTTTTTT.

This clone appeared a single time. This CDR3 is also generated by other DNA sequences in the sample. This rearrangement joins TRBV5-1 to TRBJ1-5; TRBD1 is a possible D gene (6 bases). CDR1 is SGHRS, CDR2 YFSETQ, per germline. Trimming pared 0 bases from V and 2 bases from J, leaving 9 bases between. The CDR3 consists of 15 residues. The chain's CDR3 is CASSLAGVGNQPQHF. CDR3 DNA sequence: TGCGCCAGCAGCTTGGCAGGGGTTGGCAATCAGCCCCAGCATTTT.

The chain employs TRBV6-5 and TRBJ1-1; D is unresolved. The CDR3 length is 15 residues. V was trimmed by 8 bases and J by 1 base, leaving 17 bases between them. Germline CDR1 is MNHEY and CDR2 is SVGAGI. In DNA, the CDR3 is TGTGCCAGCTCTGATTTATCGGGGAGGAACACTGAAGCTTTCTTT. It encodes CASSDLSGRNTEAFF.

This clone was recorded only once. CDR3: CATSERTGGAGRETQYF. The CDR3 DNA sequence: TGTGCCACCAGTGAGCGGACAGGGGGCGCGGGGAGGGAGACCCAGTACTTC. The J gene is TRBJ2-5, the V gene TRBV24-1; 11 bases are a match to TRBD1. V was pared by 4 bases and J by 5 bases, with 11 bases of the junction left unmatched. This CDR3 contains 17 residues. Germline CDR1 and CDR2: KGHDR and SFDVKD.

The V call is TRBV30, the J call TRBJ1-2, with D tentatively TRBD1 (6 bases). The CDR3 covers 14 residues. The germline V gene has CDR1 GTSNPN and CDR2 SVGIG (reference sequence). Trimming cost V 5 bases and J 4 bases, with 17 bases left between them. CDR3 amino acids: CAWGVDRGSYGYTF. CDR3 DNA sequence: TGTGCCTGGGGAGTGGACAGAGGGAGCTATGGCTACACCTTC.

The chain employs TRBV10-2 and TRBJ1-1, with 10 bases lining up with TRBD1. Germline CDR1 is WSHSY and CDR2 is SAAADI. The CDR3 covers 15 residues. V lost 8 bases and J lost 5; bases outside the gene matches: 11. The CDR3 loop is CASGAGTGVFTEAFF. CDR3 in DNA: TGCGCCAGCGGGGCTGGGACAGGGGTTTTTACTGAAGCTTTCTTT.

The chain uses TRBV7-9 and TRBJ1-2; 7 bases are shared with TRBD1. Trimming at V came to 4 bases and at J to 4 bases, leaving 9 bases not matched to a gene. This CDR3 region has 15 residues. The V gene's germline CDR1 is SEHNR and CDR2 FQNEAQ (reference sequence). This chain's CDR3 is CASSSSSTGSYGYTF. The CDR3 bases are TGTGCCAGCAGCTCCTCTTCGACAGGGAGCTATGGCTACACCTTC.

A few counts support this clone. This chain connects TRBV5-5 to TRBJ2-7, with a tentative D call TRBD2 (7 bases). Germline CDR1 reads SGHKS; CDR2 reads YYEKEE (reference sequence). CDR3 length: 16 residues. V gave up 4 bases and J gave up 1 base, with 18 bases separating them. In DNA, the CDR3 is TGTGCCAGCAGCCCCTACGGGGGAGGGGGTTCCTACGAGCAGTACTTC. As protein: CASSPYGGGGSYEQYF.

This chain uses TRBV18 with TRBJ2-7; 9 bases are a match to TRBD1. Losses at the gene ends were 2 bases for V and 5 bases for J; bases not matched to a gene: 4. The germline V gene has CDR1 KGHSH and CDR2 LQKENI. The CDR3 spans 14 residues. In DNA, the CDR3 is TGTGCCAGCTCACCAAGGGACAGGGAACACGAGCAGTACTTC. Encoded protein: CASSPRDREHEQYF.

The chain recombines TRBV9 with TRBJ1-6, with 8 bases fitting TRBD1. Germline loops: CDR1 SGDLS, CDR2 YYNGEE. The CDR3 contains 17 residues. V trimming: 0 bases; J trimming: 0 bases; junction bases outside the gene matches: 2. CDR3 DNA: TGTGCCAGCAGCGTAGGGGACAGGAGCTCCTATAATTCACCCCTCCACTTT. Translation: CASSVGDRSSYNSPLHF.

V and J are TRBV18 and TRBJ1-2; TRBD1 agrees at 9 bases. V trimming: 4 bases; J trimming: 4 bases; junction bases outside the gene matches: 10. Germline lookup yields CDR1 KGHSH and CDR2 LQKENI. The CDR3 contains 16 residues. The CDR3 coding sequence is TGTGCCAGCTCACTCGCACCGGACAGGGGCGTCTATGGCTACACCTTC. It encodes CASSLAPDRGVYGYTF.

The chain has TRBV19 and TRBJ1-2, with TRBD1 matching over 7 bases. This CDR3 spans 15 amino acids. The germline CDR1 and CDR2 sequences are LNHDA and SQIVND (reference sequence). The V and J ends lost 1 base and 1 base, in that order; junction bases with no gene match: 3. The CDR3 DNA sequence: TGTGCCAGTAGTATAGGACAGGGCCTTAACTATGGCTACACCTTC. This gives the protein CASSIGQGLNYGYTF. Full variable domain (missing parts from reference TRBV19 and TRBJ1-2): DGGITQSPKYLFRKEGQNVTLSCEQNLNHDAMYWYRQDPGQGLRLIYYSQIVNDFQKGDIAEGYSVSREKKESFPLTVTSAQKNPTAFYLCASSIGQGLNYGYTFGSGTRLTVV.

The genes are TRBV5-1 and TRBJ1-2; D not certain. V was cut by 1 base and J by 4 bases, with 8 bases left in between. In germline, CDR1 is SGHRS, CDR2 YFSETQ. The CDR3 length is 13 residues. CDR3 in DNA: TGCGCCAGCAGCTTGTCAGAATTCTATGGCTACACCTTC. Protein product: CASSLSEFYGYTF.

The chain employs TRBV19 and TRBJ2-3, with D possibly being TRBD2 (6 bases). Germline assignment: CDR1 LNHDA and CDR2 SQIVND (reference sequence). This CDR3 spans 12 amino acids. Trimming removed 5 bases at V and 10 bases at J, with 13 bases between. CDR3 residues: CASSQRDSAQYF. DNA for the CDR3: TGTGCCAGTAGTCAACGGGACTCGGCGCAGTATTTT.

The chain joins TRBV7-2 to TRBJ2-1, with 7 positions matching TRBD2. The junction had 5 bases not matched to a gene; V was cut back by 4 bases and J by 2 bases. This CDR3 region has 15 residues. Germline-derived CDR1 and CDR2 are SGHTA and FQGNSA. Written as DNA, the CDR3 is TGTGCCAGCAGCTCCGGTCGGGGGGCCTACAATGAGCAGTTCTTC. Residues: CASSSGRGAYNEQFF.

This chain uses TRBV7-2 with TRBJ2-1; TRBD2 aligns across 10 bases. Germline V gene data show CDR1 as SGHTA and CDR2 as FQGNSA. The CDR3 contains 16 residues. V dropped 4 bases and J dropped 4; count of bases not matched to a gene: 7. The DNA for the CDR3 is TGTGCCAGCAGCTCAGGACTAGCGGCCGGTTACAATGAGCAGTTCTTC. As protein: CASSSGLAAGYNEQFF.

This chain connects TRBV18 to TRBJ2-3; TRBD2 might be the D (6 bases). Looked up from germline, CDR1 is KGHSH and CDR2 is LQKENI. Deletions cut 2 bases from V and 6 bases from J, with 18 bases between. The CDR3 is made up of 16 amino acids. As DNA, the CDR3 is TGTGCCAGCTCACCAGAACGGGAGCTGGGTGGGGATACGCAGTATTTT. Its translation is CASSPERELGGDTQYF.

This chain connects TRBV12-3 or TRBV12-4 to TRBJ1-2; 7 bases are a match to TRBD1. CDR3 length: 12 amino acids. V lost 4 bases, J lost 12 bases, and 8 bases stayed unmatched. CDR3 coding DNA: TGTGCCAGCAGTTCGAACAGGGGCCCAGACACCTTC. It specifies CASSSNRGPDTF.

The chain links TRBV9 to TRBJ1-5, with 10 bases matching TRBD1. The CDR3 length is 14 residues. The trim removed 4 bases at V and 8 bases at J, leaving 6 bases unmatched. Germline CDR1 reads SGDLS; CDR2 reads YYNGEE. CDR3 sequence (DNA): TGTGCCAGCAGCACCTGGGACAGGGGAGAGCCCCAGCATTTT. It specifies CASSTWDRGEPQHF.

This chain joins TRBV7-2 and TRBJ1-1; TRBD1 matches at 7 bases. Trimming took 6 bases from V and 3 from J; bases not matched to a gene: 13. Per the germline V gene, CDR1 is SGHTA and CDR2 is FQGNSA. This CDR3 contains 16 residues. CDR3 in DNA: TGTGCCAGCAGGCGGGACCTCGGTCAGGGGGACACTGAAGCTTTCTTT. Protein sequence: CASRRDLGQGDTEAFF.

J is TRBJ2-1 and V is TRBV19; D is possibly TRBD2 (5 bases). Between the trimmed V and J ends, which lost 2 bases and 12 bases, there was a span of 14 bases. Germline V gene lookup returns CDR1 LNHDA and CDR2 SQIVND (reference sequence). This CDR3 contains 13 residues. DNA for the CDR3: TGTGCCAGTAGTATACAACCGGCCGCGGGGCAGTTCTTC. It is translated as CASSIQPAAGQFF.

The rearrangement joins TRBV5-1 to TRBJ1-1; weak D call: TRBD1 (5 bases). Germline V gene lookup returns CDR1 SGHRS and CDR2 YFSETQ. With 0 bases removed from V and 4 bases from J, the gap between germline ends came to 10 bases. The CDR3 length is 14 residues. The DNA of the CDR3 is TGCGCCAGCAGCTTGGGCAGGGTGAGCACTGAAGCTTTCTTT. Translation: CASSLGRVSTEAFF.

The V gene is TRBV28, the J gene TRBJ2-6, with 8 bases lining up with TRBD2. Germline V lookup: CDR1 MDHEN, CDR2 SYDVKM. V trimming: 2 bases; J trimming: 0 bases; junction bases outside the gene matches: 9. CDR3 length equals 19 residues. The CDR3 DNA reads as TGTGCCAGCAGTTTAACGGCGGGGGGATTCCTCTCTGGGGCCAACGTCCTGACTTTC. Translating it yields CASSLTAGGFLSGANVLTF. The entire variable domain, with the rest obtained from reference TRBV28 and TRBJ2-6, is as follows: DVKVTQSSRYLVKRTGEKVFLECVQDMDHENMFWYRQDPGLGLRLIYFSYDVKMKEKGDIPEGYSVSREKKERFSLILESASTNQTSMYLCASSLTAGGFLSGANVLTFGAGSRLTVL.

The chain couples TRBV15 to TRBJ2-3; 10 bases align to TRBD2. Germline V CDR1 and CDR2: LNHNV, YYDKDF (reference sequence). Losses at the gene ends were 3 bases for V and 2 bases for J; bases not matched to a gene: 11. The CDR3 contains 18 residues. The CDR3 nucleotides read TGTGCCACCAGCAGGGCGGGACTAGCGCAGGTTTACACAGATACGCAGTATTTT. Protein sequence: CATSRAGLAQVYTDTQYF.

CDR3 nucleotide sequence: TGCAGCGTTGGGCATCAGGGCACCGGGGAGCTGTTTTTT. Encoded protein: CSVGHQGTGELFF. J is TRBJ2-2 and V is TRBV29-1; TRBD1 is a possible D gene (5 bases). V lost 4 bases, J lost 4 bases, and 10 bases lay in between. This CDR3 region has 13 residues. Germline CDR1 is SQVTM and CDR2 is ANQGSEA.

The V and J genes are TRBV28 and TRBJ2-7, with TRBD2 identical over 13 bases. From germline, CDR1 is MDHEN and CDR2 SYDVKM. V lost 3 bases and J lost 6; bases outside the gene matches: 5. The CDR3 consists of 15 residues. The CDR3 loop reads CASSLTSGGRGEQYF. The CDR3 coding sequence is TGTGCCAGCAGTTTGACTAGCGGGGGGCGCGGCGAGCAGTACTTC.

CDR3 amino acids: CASSPIAGGQETQYF. DNA of the CDR3: TGTGCCAGCAGCCCGATAGCGGGGGGGCAAGAGACCCAGTACTTC. This chain links TRBV3-1 (or the pseudogene TRBV3-2) with TRBJ2-5; 11 positions agree with TRBD2. Germline V gene sequence: CDR1 LGHDT, CDR2 YNNKEL (reference sequence). With V trimmed by 4 bases and J by 2 bases, 3 bases remained unmatched. The CDR3 extends over 15 amino acids.

The chain employs TRBV4-1 and TRBJ2-7, with 7 bases that match TRBD1. The CDR3 runs 15 residues. The ends lost 0 bases at V and 1 base at J; junction bases unmatched: 3. Germline CDR1 reads MGHRA; CDR2 reads YSYEKL. The CDR3: CASSQEGTASYEQYF. DNA of the CDR3: TGCGCCAGCAGCCAAGAAGGGACAGCATCCTACGAGCAGTACTTC.